This T cell receptor (beta chain) emerged from a study of Graves' ophthalmopathy and Graves' hyperthyroidism. Study-wide background: No treatment had been given when peripheral blood was collected at initial diagnosis.

Ophthalmopathy not arising within 18 months of follow-up defined hyperthyroidism as stable. Regarding the study as a whole: Blood also harbored most expanded thyroid clonotypes above 0.001 frequency. Between ophthalmopathy and stable hyperthyroidism, a 13-signature model drew a separation with roughly 85% sensitivity and 75% to 82% specificity.

Trimming shortened V by 1 base and J by 3 bases, and 13 bases separated the two germline ends. The CDR3 covers 15 residues. Germline CDR1 LNHDA, CDR2 SQIVND (reference sequence). Amplified TCR beta CDR3 regions were obtained using RNA transcripts as template. Following a first-round RT-PCR that used HTBI primers, a second-round multiplex PCR was carried out. TCRdb passed the multiplex PCR reads through MiXCR, listing each CDR3 protein once. Altogether roughly 420,000 distinct CDR3 sequences are present, roughly 21% being singletons, with the ten largest covering more than 2.5%. This clonotype was detected many times. Antigen: not known.

This receptor was taken from a woman younger than 35 with stable Graves' hyperthyroidism. Sequenced sample: peripheral blood. This rearrangement joins TRBV19 to TRBJ2-7; TRBD1 is a possible D gene (5 bases). For the CDR3, the DNA is TGTGCCAGTAGTATAGTTCAGGGTGGAAACTACGAGCAGTACTTC. It is translated as CASSIVQGGNYEQYF.